The T cell receptor beta chain under discussion was sequenced for a study of blood T cell repertoires in COVID-19. Only in-frame clones appear in the TCRdb table, and some are missing; sequencing was by immunoSEQ multiplex PCR. The sample records around 250,000 clones, around four fifths being singletons. The V gene end was trimmed by 7 bases and the J gene end by 3 bases; junction bases not matched to a gene: 7. This CDR3 comprises 15 residues. CDR1 is MDHEN and CDR2 is SYDVKM in the germline V gene. The sample taken for sequencing was peripheral blood. This clonotype was obtained from a man in his 60s who had recovered from COVID-19. The chain joins TRBV28 to TRBJ2-3; 10 positions match TRBD1. This chain's CDR3 is CASTGQGLPTDTQYF. The CDR3, as DNA: TGTGCCAGCACGGGACAGGGGCTGCCAACAGATACGCAGTATTTT.